This T cell receptor beta chain was sequenced in a study of cytomegalovirus exposure and HLA in healthy donors. Whole-study results and caveats: A later analysis revealed that TCR association rates differed between HLA loci, peaking at DRB1 and bottoming out at HLA-C. A later analysis reported that several of the most significant clusters appeared to be linked to common viral pathogens, among them Epstein-Barr virus.

On this clone itself: Its antigen is as yet unknown.

Both 60 Vbeta primers and 13 Jbeta primers went into the PCR. In the original analysis: An analysis that came later counted tens of millions of unique TCR beta chains, approximately 11 million shared. Repertoires were generated with immunoSEQ multiplex PCR, while TCRdb's copy carries only in-frame clones and drops some. That table furnishes V, J and clone size, whereas the DNA furnished D and trimming. This sample carries fewer than 200,000 clones, roughly 87% of them seen once, and the ten largest clones take about 1.6%. Germline CDR1 and CDR2: SGHRS and YFSETQ. The CDR3 loop spans 15 amino acids. The V segment lost 0 bases and the J segment 5 bases; nucleotides outside the gene matches: 6.

The sample comprised PBMCs. The chain uses TRBV5-1 and TRBJ2-5, with 8 bases that match TRBD1. This sequence originates from a man aged 45 to 65 in good health and CMV-seronegative. The CDR3 coding sequence is TGCGCCAGCAGCTTGGCCTCCAGGGGGCGGGAGACCCAGTACTTC. Amino acids: CASSLASRGRETQYF.